Here is one T cell receptor beta chain with its context. A Seattle source enrolled patients during active infection and followed them longitudinally. The data are from a study of blood T cell repertoires in COVID-19. The wider study: Acute and convalescent COVID-19 samples came from the United States, Italy and Spain. Sources were T cells, B-cell-depleted T cells, or PBMCs; the material itself was cDNA or gDNA.

Per the original data handling: It was from reference gene primer amplification that nucleated cell counts were estimated. Sequencing was performed with immunoSEQ multiplex PCR; in TCRdb, only in-frame clones are kept and a portion is missing. V and J calls and clone size follow that table, whereas D and trimming were derived from the DNA. The sample lists some 400,000 clones; 70% to 90% were seen once. Per germline, CDR1 SGHRS and CDR2 YFSETQ. This CDR3 spans 17 amino acids. V lost 0 bases to trimming and J lost 2 bases, with 16 bases between them. Sequencing input: peripheral blood. The gene calls are TRBV5-1 and TRBJ2-3, with D perhaps matching TRBD2 (6 bases). This TCR came from a woman aged 55-75 years with COVID-19, enrolled during active disease. The CDR3 bases are TGCGCCAGCAGCTTGGGATGGTCCGGGAGATCCACAGATACGCAGTATTTT. It codes for CASSLGWSGRSTDTQYF.